The 25 T cell receptor beta chains listed next were all sequenced from one sample in a study of T cells in Graves' hyperthyroidism and ophthalmopathy. Researchers took RNA transcripts and amplified the TCR beta CDR3 regions from them. TCR CDR3 regions were first amplified by RT-PCR with HTBI primers. TCRdb reanalysed the multiplex PCR reads using MiXCR and keeps one entry per CDR3 protein. Here the sample spans tens of thousands of distinct CDR3 sequences, more than 40% being singletons. Sample: peripheral blood or thyroid tissue (not recorded which). All receptors come from a woman aged 45-59 years with Graves' hyperthyroidism.

The V gene is TRBV5-1, the J gene TRBJ2-5; 14 bases match TRBD2. The CDR3 has 17 amino acids. Looked up from germline, CDR1 is SGHRS and CDR2 is YFSETQ. The V segment lost 1 base and the J segment 5 bases; nucleotides outside the gene matches: 7. Here the CDR3 DNA reads TGCGCCAGCAGCTTGAGACTAGCGGGAGGGTTCGAGGAGACCCAGTACTTC. Translation: CASSLRLAGGFEETQYF.

V and J are TRBV2 and TRBJ1-5, with D possibly TRBD1 on 5 matching bases. Germline CDR1 reads SNHLY; CDR2 reads FYNNEI. V was clipped by 8 bases and J by 0 bases, with 8 bases between them. The CDR3 is 13 residues long. For the CDR3, the DNA is TGTGCCAGCCGGGGCCTTAGCAATCAGCCCCAGCATTTT. It is translated as CASRGLSNQPQHF.

The rearrangement uses TRBV25-1 and TRBJ1-6; 7 nucleotides line up with TRBD1. J was trimmed by 11 bases and V by 3 bases; bases with no gene match: 1. The CDR3 consists of 12 residues. Germline lookup yields CDR1 MGHDK and CDR2 SYGVNS. CDR3 nucleotides: TGTGCCAGCAGTGACAGGGGGGCACCCCTCCACTTT. It specifies CASSDRGAPLHF.

V gene TRBV7-8 combines with J gene TRBJ1-2, with 10 bases that match TRBD1. Germline values: CDR1 SGHVS, CDR2 FQNEAQ. The V gene end was trimmed by 6 bases and the J gene end by 3 bases; junction bases not matched to a gene: 7. The CDR3 is made up of 15 amino acids. In DNA form, the CDR3 reads TGTGCCAGCAGTTTTACCGACAGGGGGCACTATGGCTACACCTTC. Its protein product is CASSFTDRGHYGYTF.

The chain joins TRBV10-3 to TRBJ1-3; TRBD1 matches 7 bases. Germline V gives CDR1 ENHRY, CDR2 SYGVKD. This CDR3 comprises 14 residues. Losses at the gene ends were 4 bases for V and 2 bases for J; bases not matched to a gene: 2. CDR3 DNA sequence: TGTGCCATCAGTGTTGACAGGGCTGGAAACACCATATATTTT. Its translation: CAISVDRAGNTIYF.

Judged by abundance, this clonotype is medium-sized (0.01 to 0.1%). V gene TRBV29-1 combines with J gene TRBJ1-5; a possible D gene is TRBD1 (6 bases). CDR1 and CDR2 from the germline V gene are SQVTM and ANQGSEA. The CDR3 is 13 residues long. Trimming cost V 6 bases and J 2 bases, with 11 bases left between them. In DNA form, the CDR3 reads TGCAGCGTCGAACAGGGCGGCAATCAGCCCCAGCATTTT. Its protein product is CSVEQGGNQPQHF.

This chain links TRBV20-1 with TRBJ1-2; 9 nucleotides match TRBD1. Germline assignment: CDR1 DFQATT and CDR2 SNEGSKA (reference sequence). V gave up 2 bases and J gave up 4 bases; unmatched junction bases: 2. The CDR3 sequence is 13 residues long. In DNA form, the CDR3 reads TGCAGTGCTAGATTGACAGGGGGCTATGGCTACACCTTC. This encodes CSARLTGGYGYTF.

This clonotype was counted ten times or more. Written as DNA, the CDR3 is TGCAGCGTTGTCGCCCAAGAGACCCAGTACTTC. Its translation is CSVVAQETQYF. J is TRBJ2-5 and V is TRBV29-1; D call uncertain. In germline, CDR1 is SQVTM, CDR2 ANQGSEA. V lost 4 bases, J lost 1 base, and 4 bases lay in between. This CDR3 is 11 amino acids long.

This clonotype was detected ten times or more. The V gene is TRBV20-1, the J gene TRBJ1-1; D call uncertain. Germline values: CDR1 DFQATT, CDR2 SNEGSKA (reference sequence). V was trimmed by 3 bases and J by 5 bases, leaving 10 bases between them. The CDR3 covers 12 residues. In DNA form, the CDR3 reads TGCAGTGCTAGTCCCGGAGGGACTGAAGCTTTCTTT. Its translation is CSASPGGTEAFF.

As to this clonotype: A junction boundary mismatches the germline segment, possibly from a read error. This chain joins TRBV5-6 and TRBJ2-7; 7 bases align to TRBD1. The CDR3 covers 14 residues. The germline V gene has CDR1 SGHDT and CDR2 YYEEEE. The CDR3 spells CASSRQGEPYGQYF. The DNA for the CDR3 is TGCGCCAGCAGTCGCCAGGGGGAACCGTACGGGCAGTACTTC.

This clonotype appeared many times. The V and J genes are TRBV20-1 and TRBJ1-3; D is undetermined. The CDR3 loop spans 16 amino acids. Germline-derived CDR1 and CDR2 are DFQATT and SNEGSKA (reference sequence). V shed 3 bases and J shed 0 bases, with 15 bases lying between them. CDR3 region: CSARSDGGSSGNTIYF. The CDR3 DNA reads as TGCAGTGCTAGGAGCGACGGAGGATCCTCTGGAAACACCATATATTTT.

This clonotype has only one observation. A much larger clone sits a single nucleotide away, making a read error possible. The chain couples TRBV7-9 to TRBJ1-2, with 9 nucleotides matching TRBD1. Germline lookup yields CDR1 SEHNR and CDR2 FQNEAQ (reference sequence). The CDR3 covers 16 residues. The V and J ends lost 6 bases and 5 bases, in that order; junction bases with no gene match: 13. CDR3 sequence (DNA): TGTGCCAGCAGTGAATATGGGACAGGGAGGGGTTATGGCTACACCTTC. Amino acid sequence: CASSEYGTGRGYGYTF.

The chain combines TRBV15 with TRBJ1-5; no firm D call. Germline CDR1 and CDR2: LNHNV and YYDKDF (reference sequence). The CDR3 has 12 amino acids. Trimming removed 5 bases from V and 3 bases from J, with 5 bases in between. The CDR3 region has the DNA TGTGCCACCAGCGTCGTCAATCAGCCCCAGCATTTT. It codes for CATSVVNQPQHF.

The chain is built from TRBV25-1 and TRBJ1-1, with 9 positions matching TRBD1. The trim removed 7 bases at V and 2 bases at J, leaving 14 bases unmatched. Germline-derived CDR1 and CDR2 are MGHDK and SYGVNS. The CDR3 contains 17 residues. This chain's CDR3 is CASMGTGYSNGNTEAFF. The CDR3, as DNA: TGTGCCAGCATGGGGACAGGGTACAGCAATGGTAACACTGAAGCTTTCTTT.

This clonotype occurred a few times. The chain employs TRBV10-3 and TRBJ2-6; D gene ambiguous. V gave up 7 bases and J gave up 4 bases, with 8 bases separating them. The CDR3 is 13 residues long. Germline loops: CDR1 ENHRY, CDR2 SYGVKD. This CDR3 is CAIKLAGANVLTF. The CDR3 bases are TGTGCCATCAAGCTGGCGGGGGCCAACGTCCTGACTTTC.

The chain uses TRBV7-8 and TRBJ1-5; TRBD1 matches 9 bases. J lost 6 bases, V lost 4 bases, and 7 bases had no gene match. Germline V gives CDR1 SGHVS, CDR2 FQNEAQ. The CDR3 has 15 residues. The CDR3 sequence is CASSSTGGTGQPQHF. The CDR3 DNA is TGTGCCAGCAGCTCGACAGGGGGAACGGGTCAGCCCCAGCATTTT. The full variable domain, completed using reference TRBV7-8 and TRBJ1-5, is GAGVSQSPRYKVAKRGQDVALRCDPISGHVSLFWYQQALGQGPEFLTYFQNEAQLDKSGLPSDRFFAERPEGSVSTLKIQRTQQEDSAVYLCASSSTGGTGQPQHFGDGTRLSIL.

This clonotype was counted at least ten times. The chain couples TRBV20-1 to TRBJ1-5; TRBD1 matches 7 bases. This CDR3 spans 15 amino acids. Looked up from germline, CDR1 is DFQATT and CDR2 is SNEGSKA (reference sequence). V lost 3 bases to trimming and J lost 2 bases; unmatched junction nucleotides: 7. CDR3 sequence (DNA): TGCAGTGCTAGTAGACAGGGCTGGGGCAATCAGCCCCAGCATTTT. It encodes CSASRQGWGNQPQHF.

This chain joins TRBV7-9 and TRBJ2-6; maybe TRBD2 (6 bases). Deletions cut 5 bases from V and 0 bases from J, with 11 bases between. The germline gives CDR1 SEHNR, CDR2 FQNEAQ (reference sequence). The CDR3 is 16 amino acids. The chain's CDR3 is CASSAGRSSGANVLTF. CDR3 bases: TGTGCCAGCAGCGCGGGACGGAGCTCTGGGGCCAACGTCCTGACTTTC.

This clonotype was seen repeatedly, ten times or more. This chain uses TRBV24-1 with TRBJ2-3; 10 bases map to TRBD2. CDR3 size: 14 residues. Germline CDR1 KGHDR, CDR2 SFDVKD. Losses at the gene ends were 3 bases for V and 6 bases for J; bases not matched to a gene: 2. The CDR3 DNA follows: TGTGCCACCAGTGATCTAGCGGGAGTGGATACGCAGTATTTT. It yields the protein CATSDLAGVDTQYF.

The chain carries TRBV7-3 and TRBJ2-7; the match to TRBD1 covers 10 bases. The CDR3 length is 15 residues. The V gene's germline CDR1 is SGHTA and CDR2 FQGTGA. V trimming: 3 bases; J trimming: 5 bases; junction bases outside the gene matches: 7. The CDR3 spells CASSLTGGAGDEQYF. The CDR3 DNA is TGTGCCAGCAGCTTGACAGGGGGCGCGGGTGACGAGCAGTACTTC.

This clonotype has ten or more counts. The chain joins TRBV10-3 to TRBJ2-3, with 9 positions matching TRBD2. Germline V gene lookup returns CDR1 ENHRY and CDR2 SYGVKD. The CDR3 has 17 residues. The J segment lost 3 bases and the V segment lost 6 bases, leaving 13 bases of the junction unmatched. The CDR3 protein is CAIRGPGASGKTDTQYF. CDR3 sequence (DNA): TGTGCCATCAGGGGTCCCGGGGCTAGCGGGAAGACAGATACGCAGTATTTT.

V gene TRBV7-9 combines with J gene TRBJ2-7; the match to TRBD2 covers 12 bases. Unmatched junction bases numbered 6, after V lost 5 bases and J lost 7 bases. CDR3 length: 14 amino acids. Germline V CDR1 and CDR2: SEHNR, FQNEAQ (reference sequence). The DNA for the CDR3 is TGTGCCAGCAGCCGGACTAGCGGGGTCGAGGAGCAGTACTTC. Protein: CASSRTSGVEEQYF.

The J gene is TRBJ1-4, the V gene TRBV2; a possible D gene is TRBD1 (5 bases). The CDR3 extends over 13 amino acids. The germline gives CDR1 SNHLY, CDR2 FYNNEI. The ends were cut back, 5 bases at V and 2 bases at J, with 6 bases in the middle. This CDR3 reads CASSWGTNEKLFF. CDR3 bases: TGTGCCAGCAGTTGGGGGACTAATGAAAAACTGTTTTTT. Variable domain in full (rest from reference TRBV2 and TRBJ1-4): EPEVTQTPSHQVTQMGQEVILRCVPISNHLYFYWYRQILGQKVEFLVSFYNNEISEKSEIFDDQFSVERPDGSNFTLKIRSTKLEDSAMYFCASSWGTNEKLFFGSGTQLSVL.

This clonotype appeared many times. This sequence joins TRBV7-9 and TRBJ1-1, with a possible D match to TRBD1 (5 bases). V lost 0 bases to trimming and J lost 4 bases, with 18 bases between them. Germline CDR1 reads SEHNR; CDR2 reads FQNEAQ (reference sequence). The CDR3 is 17 amino acids. For the CDR3, the DNA is TGTGCCAGCAGCTTAGCGTGGGGTTCGGCCGGGGGCACTGAAGCTTTCTTT. Translating it yields CASSLAWGSAGGTEAFF. Variable domain in full (rest from reference TRBV7-9 and TRBJ1-1): DTGVSQNPRHKITKRGQNVTFRCDPISEHNRLYWYRQTLGQGPEFLTYFQNEAQLEKSRLLSDRFSAERPKGSFSTLEIQRTEQGDSAMYLCASSLAWGSAGGTEAFFGQGTRLTVV.

As to this clonotype: With a much larger clone just one base away, this may be a read error. The chain is built from TRBV5-1 and TRBJ2-2, with 10 bases fitting TRBD2. CDR1 and CDR2 (germline): SGHRS, YFSETQ. This CDR3 contains 16 residues. The CDR3 sequence is CACSPSLAGTFGELFF. CDR3 nucleotides: TGCGCCTGCAGCCCCTCACTAGCGGGAACGTTCGGGGAGCTGTTTTTT.